These 25 T cell receptor beta chains came from one sample sequenced in a study of OX40 agonist ivuxolimab in advanced cancers. Some clones are missing from TCRdb's copy, which holds only in-frame ones; the method was immunoSEQ multiplex PCR. This sample yields tens of thousands of clones, of which 80% to 90% are seen a single time; roughly 1% belongs to the top ten. Sequencing was performed on CD4+ or CD8+ T cells sorted from blood, taken in a trial of the OX40 agonist ivuxolimab. Source of these receptors: an adult with an advanced solid tumor such as melanoma, head and neck, liver or kidney cancer.

The rearrangement uses TRBV6-4 and TRBJ1-1; TRBD1 might be the D (5 bases). V shed 2 bases and J shed 1 base, with 14 bases lying between them. Germline loops: CDR1 MRHNA, CDR2 SNTAGT. CDR3 length: 16 residues. CDR3 sequence reads: CASSDRSRGWNTEAFF. The DNA of the CDR3 is TGTGCCAGCAGTGACCGGTCGCGGGGGTGGAACACTGAAGCTTTCTTT.

The chain joins TRBV5-4 to TRBJ2-7; 9 nucleotides match TRBD1. Unmatched junction bases numbered 4, after V lost 0 bases and J lost 3 bases. The CDR3 spans 15 residues. Germline-derived CDR1 and CDR2 are SGHNT and YYREEE (reference sequence). The CDR3 nucleotides are TGTGCCAGCAGCTTGGGTGGGACAGGGATCTACGAGCAGTACTTC. It is translated as CASSLGGTGIYEQYF.

The gene calls are TRBV2 and TRBJ2-2, with D hard to call. The CDR3 loop spans 12 amino acids. CDR1 SNHLY and CDR2 FYNNEI come from the germline V gene. Deletions cut 7 bases from V and 7 bases from J, with 10 bases between. The CDR3 here is CASMTEVGELFF. In DNA, the CDR3 is TGTGCCAGCATGACGGAAGTCGGGGAGCTGTTTTTT.

The V and J genes are TRBV6-6 and TRBJ1-5; D is unclear. V was pared by 6 bases and J by 0 bases, with 9 bases between. The CDR3 is 14 amino acids. From germline, CDR1 is MNHNY and CDR2 SVGAGI (reference sequence). This chain's CDR3 is CASSPTDSNQPQHF. The CDR3 DNA reads as TGTGCCAGCAGCCCTACAGATAGCAATCAGCCCCAGCATTTT.

This clone was counted a single time. The chain joins TRBV28 to TRBJ2-4, with 8 bases matching TRBD1. V shed 10 bases and J 7 bases; nucleotides not matched to a gene: 3. This CDR3 region has 11 residues. CDR1 and CDR2 (germline): MDHEN, SYDVKM. The CDR3 here is CATTGGNIQYF. In DNA, the CDR3 is TGTGCCACTACAGGGGGGAACATTCAGTACTTC.

This chain uses TRBV15 with TRBJ2-1, with a weak D call TRBD1 (6 bases). This CDR3 is built from 16 residues. Per the germline V gene, CDR1 is LNHNV and CDR2 is YYDKDF (reference sequence). V shed 1 base and J shed 2 bases, with 12 bases lying between them. Written as DNA, the CDR3 is TGTGCCACCAGCAGAGGAGGCAGGGGAACCTACAATGAGCAGTTCTTC. This codes for CATSRGGRGTYNEQFF.

CDR3 residues: CASRFGTPLNTEAFF. The CDR3 bases are TGCGCCAGCCGGTTCGGGACGCCCTTGAACACTGAAGCTTTCTTT. V is TRBV5-1 and J is TRBJ1-1; perhaps TRBD1 as D (5 bases). There are 15 residues in the CDR3. Trimming removed 7 bases at V and 0 bases at J, with 16 bases between. Germline-derived CDR1 and CDR2 are SGHRS and YFSETQ.

The rearrangement uses TRBV9 and TRBJ2-4; 9 nucleotides line up with TRBD2. This CDR3 spans 16 amino acids. Trimming at V came to 4 bases and at J to 7 bases, leaving 12 bases not matched to a gene. Germline V CDR1 and CDR2: SGDLS, YYNGEE. The CDR3 here is CASSLDLAGRENIQYF. The CDR3 nucleotides are TGTGCCAGCAGCTTGGACCTAGCGGGAAGGGAGAACATTCAGTACTTC.

This chain links TRBV14 with TRBJ1-2, with TRBD1 matching 7 bases. Trimming removed 3 bases from V and 4 bases from J; junction bases left unmatched: 5. The germline gives CDR1 SGHDN, CDR2 FVKESK. The CDR3 extends over 14 amino acids. As DNA, the CDR3 is TGTGCCAGCAGCCAGCAGACAGGGCCCTATGGCTACACCTTC. It is translated as CASSQQTGPYGYTF.

The rearrangement joins TRBV4-1 to TRBJ1-2, with 9 bases fitting TRBD1. CDR1 is MGHRA and CDR2 is YSYEKL in the germline V gene. The CDR3 runs to 15 residues. V lost 4 bases, J lost 8 bases, and 11 bases stayed unmatched. CDR3 residues: CASSPQTGGKRGYTF. The CDR3 coding sequence is TGCGCCAGCAGCCCCCAGACAGGGGGTAAAAGAGGCTACACCTTC.

In regard to this clone: At one of its ends the junction is not consistent with the germline gene, which may arise from a read error. The chain is built from TRBV5-1 and TRBJ1-1, with D uncertain. CDR1 is SGHRS, CDR2 YFSETQ, per germline. CDR3 length: 14 residues. In DNA form, the CDR3 reads TGCGCCAGCCGCTTGGACCCAACGAACACTGAAGCTTTCTTT. Amino acids: CASRLDPTNTEAFF.

Note on this clone: The sample carries other DNA sequences with the same CDR3. The chain is built from TRBV18 and TRBJ2-2, with unresolved D. This CDR3 is 13 amino acids long. V lost 0 bases, J lost 5 bases, and 4 bases lay in between. Per the germline V gene, CDR1 is KGHSH and CDR2 is LQKENI. The CDR3 DNA reads TGTGCCAGCTCACCACCGGGGACCGGGGAGCTGTTTTTT. Amino acids: CASSPPGTGELFF.

As regards this clone: Additional DNA sequences in this sample encode the identical CDR3. The chain joins TRBV5-6 to TRBJ1-1; TRBD1 matches 11 bases. The junction had 2 bases not matched to a gene; V was cut back by 4 bases and J by 0 bases. Germline V lookup: CDR1 SGHDT, CDR2 YYEEEE. CDR3 length: 15 residues. The CDR3 bases are TGTGCCAGCAGCCCGGGACAGGGGGTGAACACTGAAGCTTTCTTT. Translating gives CASSPGQGVNTEAFF.

V is TRBV30 and J is TRBJ1-5, with 9 bases identical to TRBD1. Per germline, CDR1 GTSNPN and CDR2 SVGIG (reference sequence). V was pared by 3 bases and J by 1 base, with 4 bases of the junction left unmatched. The CDR3 loop spans 15 amino acids. For the CDR3, the DNA is TGTGCCTGGAGCCGGACAGGGGCGAGCAATCAGCCCCAGCATTTT. It codes for CAWSRTGASNQPQHF.

The chain employs TRBV7-9 and TRBJ2-1, with TRBD2 matching 9 bases. The germline V gene encodes CDR1 SEHNR and CDR2 FQNEAQ (reference sequence). The CDR3 length is 18 residues. The junction had 13 bases not matched to a gene; V was cut back by 2 bases and J by 5 bases. The CDR3 reads CASSLPTRFAGGHNEQFF. The CDR3, as DNA: TGTGCCAGCAGCTTACCAACTCGCTTTGCGGGAGGGCACAATGAGCAGTTCTTC.

There are many counts of this clone. In DNA form, the CDR3 reads TGTGCCAGCAGTTTGCCGAGCTCCTACGAGCAGTACTTC. Its translation is CASSLPSSYEQYF. This chain connects TRBV28 to TRBJ2-7; D is unclear. The CDR3 is 13 amino acids. Trimming stripped 3 bases from V and 0 bases from J, with 6 bases between. The germline gives CDR1 MDHEN, CDR2 SYDVKM.

The chain carries TRBV5-4 and TRBJ1-2, with D unresolved. V lost 4 bases, J lost 7 bases, and 14 bases lay in between. The germline gives CDR1 SGHNT, CDR2 YYREEE (reference sequence). There are 13 residues in the CDR3. The CDR3 DNA reads as TGTGCCAGCAGCCAGGCGGGGTTGGTTGGCTACACCTTC. Translated, it gives CASSQAGLVGYTF. Together with reference TRBV5-4 and TRBJ1-2, the CDR3 gives the full variable domain: ETGVTQSPTHLIKTRGQQVTLRCSSQSGHNTVSWYQQALGQGPQFIFQYYREEENGRGNFPPRFSGLQFPNYSSELNVNALELDDSALYLCASSQAGLVGYTFGSGTRLTVV.

The rearrangement links TRBV9 to TRBJ1-3, with TRBD1 as a possible D gene (6 bases). Trimming removed 4 bases from V and 3 bases from J, with 17 bases in between. CDR1 is SGDLS, CDR2 YYNGEE, per germline. This CDR3 contains 16 residues. The CDR3 nucleotides are TGTGCCAGCAGCCTGGGGGCAGCGGTTAGTGGAAACACCATATATTTT. Its protein product is CASSLGAAVSGNTIYF.

The chain recombines TRBV11-1 with TRBJ1-6; 10 bases are a match to TRBD1. With 4 bases clipped from V and 9 bases from J, the junction kept 9 bases outside the gene matches. The length of the CDR3 is 16 residues. Germline values: CDR1 SGHAT, CDR2 FQDESV (reference sequence). The CDR3 loop reads CASSYPTGGSSSPLHF. The CDR3, as DNA: TGTGCCAGCAGCTACCCGACAGGGGGCTCCTCTTCACCCCTCCACTTT. The whole variable domain, remainder taken from reference TRBV11-1 and TRBJ1-6, is EAEVAQSPRYKITEKSQAVAFWCDPISGHATLYWYRQILGQGPELLVQFQDESVVDDSQLPKDRFSAERLKGVDSTLKIQPAELGDSAMYLCASSYPTGGSSSPLHFGNGTRLTVT.

This clone was recorded once. The chain employs TRBV7-9 and TRBJ2-7; TRBD2 aligns across 12 bases. The CDR3 is made up of 16 amino acids. The germline gives CDR1 SEHNR, CDR2 FQNEAQ (reference sequence). V shed 3 bases and J 2 bases; nucleotides not matched to a gene: 5. CDR3 sequence (DNA): TGTGCCAGCAGCTTTGCTAGCGGGAGGGATACCTACGAGCAGTACTTC. Protein: CASSFASGRDTYEQYF.

The chain links TRBV10-2 to TRBJ2-3; TRBD2 agrees at 7 bases. Trimming removed 8 bases from V and 0 bases from J; junction bases left unmatched: 5. The CDR3 has 14 amino acids. Germline CDR1 WSHSY, CDR2 SAAADI. The CDR3 is CASSSGVSTDTQYF. As DNA, the CDR3 is TGCGCCAGCTCAAGCGGGGTTAGCACAGATACGCAGTATTTT.

The V call is TRBV5-1, the J call TRBJ2-7; 9 nucleotides agree with TRBD2. V shed 0 bases and J 6 bases; nucleotides not matched to a gene: 4. Germline-derived CDR1 and CDR2 are SGHRS and YFSETQ. CDR3 length: 14 residues. The DNA of the CDR3 is TGCGCCAGCAGCTTGGAGGCGGGAGGGAGCGAGCAGTACTTC. Translation: CASSLEAGGSEQYF.

This clone was counted a single time. The chain carries TRBV5-1 and TRBJ2-7, with 9 bases matching TRBD1. Germline assignment: CDR1 SGHRS and CDR2 YFSETQ. CDR3 length equals 14 residues. Trimming at V came to 3 bases and at J to 5 bases, leaving 6 bases not matched to a gene. As DNA, the CDR3 is TGCGCCAGCAGCTCTAGGACAGGGGACGACGAGCAGTACTTC. Its protein is CASSSRTGDDEQYF.

The sample holds one count of this clone. CDR3 in amino acids: CASSKTGDSEQYF. In DNA, the CDR3 is TGTGCCAGCAGCAAGACAGGGGACAGCGAGCAGTACTTC. V usage is TRBV5-5 and J usage is TRBJ2-7; 8 nucleotides agree with TRBD1. V was pared by 4 bases and J by 6 bases, with 6 bases of the junction left unmatched. CDR3 length: 13 amino acids. Germline V gene lookup returns CDR1 SGHKS and CDR2 YYEKEE (reference sequence).

This clone has just one count. The J gene is TRBJ2-1, the V gene TRBV10-1; 10 nucleotides match TRBD1. The germline CDR1 and CDR2 sequences are WNHNN and SYGVQD (reference sequence). CDR3 length equals 15 residues. V lost 5 bases and J lost 3; bases outside the gene matches: 4. The CDR3, as DNA: TGCGCCAGCAGTCCGGGACAGGGGCTCTACAATGAGCAGTTCTTC. It yields the protein CASSPGQGLYNEQFF.